A single sample is the source of the 14 T cell receptor beta chains below, sequenced in a study of spatial heterogeneity in lung cancer. A single record per CDR3 protein comes from TCRdb applying MiXCR to the 5' RACE reads. The sample contains some 25,000 distinct CDR3 sequences, about 7.1% of which appear only once. Overall study results and limits: How many expanded intratumoral alpha and beta TCRs were present tracked the tumor mutation count, which was a count of nonsynonymous mutations.

The time point: sample taken at primary tumor resection. Their cognate antigens are unknown. Source: lung tumor tissue, taken at surgery. The receptor set was obtained from a male donor with early-stage non-small cell lung cancer.

This clonotype has a handful of counts. This sequence joins TRBV5-1 and TRBJ2-5; D may match TRBD1 or TRBD2 (5 bases each). Trimming took off 3 bases at V and 5 bases at J, with 14 bases between the two ends. Germline V gives CDR1 SGHRS, CDR2 YFSETQ. The CDR3 totals 14 residues. In DNA form, the CDR3 reads TGCGCCAGCAGCTCCCTTACTTGGGGGGAGACCCAGTACTTC. This sequence encodes CASSSLTWGETQYF. The entire variable domain, with the rest obtained from reference TRBV5-1 and TRBJ2-5, is as follows: KAGVTQTPRYLIKTRGQQVTLSCSPISGHRSVSWYQQTPGQGLQFLFEYFSETQRNKGNFPGRFSGRQFSNSRSEMNVSTLELGDSALYLCASSSLTWGETQYFGPGTRLLVL.

In its sample, this clonotype was seen a few times. V gene TRBV24-1 combines with J gene TRBJ1-2; 8 positions agree with TRBD1. Germline V gene lookup returns CDR1 KGHDR and CDR2 SFDVKD. The CDR3 runs to 14 residues. J gave up 4 bases and V 7 bases, and 7 bases lay outside the gene matches. This CDR3 reads CATRGQGSVYGYTF. Written as DNA, the CDR3 is TGTGCCACCAGAGGACAGGGATCAGTCTATGGCTACACCTTC.

This chain joins TRBV14 and TRBJ2-7, with 8 positions matching TRBD1. The J segment lost 6 bases and the V segment lost 2 bases, leaving 6 bases of the junction unmatched. The CDR3 length is 14 residues. Germline values: CDR1 SGHDN, CDR2 FVKESK. CDR3 bases: TGTGCCAGCAGCCAACCCCAGGGGGCGGGCGAGCAGTACTTC. Translating it yields CASSQPQGAGEQYF.

This clonotype was seen at least ten times. V and J are TRBV5-6 and TRBJ1-2; D ambiguous. This CDR3 contains 13 residues. The V gene's germline CDR1 is SGHDT and CDR2 YYEEEE. The V end lost 0 bases, the J end lost 1 base, and 4 bases lay between the germline ends. The CDR3 region is CASSLGFNYGYTF. In DNA form, the CDR3 reads TGTGCCAGCAGCTTGGGGTTTAACTATGGCTACACCTTC.

This clonotype has only a few counts. The V and J genes are TRBV6-5 and TRBJ2-3, with D unresolved. Between the trimmed V and J ends, which lost 5 bases and 6 bases, there was a span of 12 bases. This CDR3 comprises 13 residues. The germline V gene has CDR1 MNHEY and CDR2 SVGAGI. The CDR3 coding sequence is TGTGCCAGCAGTCCCCCCGCGGCGGATACGCAGTATTTT. It translates to CASSPPAADTQYF.

This clonotype was recorded a few times. The chain joins TRBV6-6 to TRBJ1-1, with D maybe TRBD1 (6 bases). Trimming cost V 0 bases and J 6 bases, with 11 bases left between them. Germline-derived CDR1 and CDR2 are MNHNY and SVGAGI (reference sequence). This CDR3 has 14 residues. The CDR3 DNA is TGTGCCAGCAGTTACTCAGGGGGGCTAGCTGAAGCTTTCTTT. Translating it yields CASSYSGGLAEAFF.

The chain is built from TRBV7-9 and TRBJ2-1, with 9 bases fitting TRBD2. This CDR3 region has 17 residues. Trimming took 1 base from V and 9 from J; bases not matched to a gene: 13. Germline CDR1 reads SEHNR; CDR2 reads FQNEAQ (reference sequence). CDR3 coding DNA: TGTGCCAGCAGCTTAGGAATAAGCCTAGCGGGACGTGCTGAGCAGTTCTTC. Translating it yields CASSLGISLAGRAEQFF.

There are many counts of this clonotype. The chain has TRBV20-1 and TRBJ2-3; no firm D call. This CDR3 region has 14 residues. Looked up from germline, CDR1 is DFQATT and CDR2 is SNEGSKA (reference sequence). The V and J ends lost 0 bases and 4 bases respectively, with 11 bases between them. The DNA for the CDR3 is TGCAGTGCTAGAGATCGGAGTGGCCCAGATACGCAGTATTTT. Its protein product is CSARDRSGPDTQYF.

This clonotype was counted only a few times. CDR3 amino acids: CASSRLGDRDEKLFF. CDR3 nucleotides: TGTGCCAGCAGCCGCCTAGGGGACAGAGATGAAAAACTGTTTTTT. V is TRBV4-2 and J is TRBJ1-4, with 7 bases that match TRBD1. The J segment lost 6 bases and the V segment lost 4 bases, leaving 8 bases of the junction unmatched. The V gene's germline CDR1 is LGHNA and CDR2 YNFKEQ. The CDR3 spans 15 residues.

This clonotype has at least ten counts. This sequence joins TRBV28 and TRBJ1-4; a weak D match, TRBD1 (5 bases). Germline V lookup: CDR1 MDHEN, CDR2 SYDVKM. Trimming removed 6 bases at V and 2 bases at J, with 13 bases between. This CDR3 is built from 15 residues. CDR3 coding DNA: TGTGCCAGCAGCTCCCTCCGGGGGACTAATGAAAAACTGTTTTTT. This gives the protein CASSSLRGTNEKLFF.

This clonotype showed up many times. The chain uses TRBV7-8 and TRBJ2-1, with 7 bases matching TRBD2. The ends lost 5 bases at V and 4 bases at J; junction bases unmatched: 8. Germline V gives CDR1 SGHVS, CDR2 FQNEAQ. CDR3 length: 15 amino acids. The DNA of the CDR3 is TGTGCCAGCAGCCTCAGGAAAGCGGGGTACAATGAGCAGTTCTTC. It yields the protein CASSLRKAGYNEQFF.

This sequence joins TRBV7-9 and TRBJ2-7; no firm D call. The germline V gene has CDR1 SEHNR and CDR2 FQNEAQ (reference sequence). This CDR3 has 12 amino acids. V was clipped by 5 bases and J by 7 bases, with 12 bases between them. The chain's CDR3 is CASSPLSGEQYF. The CDR3, as DNA: TGTGCCAGCAGCCCATTATCGGGTGAGCAGTACTTC.

This clonotype was recorded a few times. The chain is built from TRBV20-1 and TRBJ2-7; D is possibly TRBD1 or TRBD2 (5 bases each). This CDR3 contains 14 residues. V lost 5 bases to trimming and J lost 6 bases, with 20 bases between them. From germline, CDR1 is DFQATT and CDR2 SNEGSKA (reference sequence). CDR3 nucleotide sequence: TGCAGTGCTTACGGGACGGGGTATGCGTCCGAGCAGTACTTC. As protein: CSAYGTGYASEQYF.

The chain recombines TRBV28 with TRBJ1-2, with a tentative D call TRBD1 (6 bases). Per germline, CDR1 MDHEN and CDR2 SYDVKM. The CDR3 sequence is 12 residues long. The V gene lost 7 bases and the J gene lost 4 bases, with 10 bases spanning the gap. The CDR3 is CASTGQTYGYTF. Written as DNA, the CDR3 is TGTGCCAGCACTGGACAGACCTATGGCTACACCTTC.